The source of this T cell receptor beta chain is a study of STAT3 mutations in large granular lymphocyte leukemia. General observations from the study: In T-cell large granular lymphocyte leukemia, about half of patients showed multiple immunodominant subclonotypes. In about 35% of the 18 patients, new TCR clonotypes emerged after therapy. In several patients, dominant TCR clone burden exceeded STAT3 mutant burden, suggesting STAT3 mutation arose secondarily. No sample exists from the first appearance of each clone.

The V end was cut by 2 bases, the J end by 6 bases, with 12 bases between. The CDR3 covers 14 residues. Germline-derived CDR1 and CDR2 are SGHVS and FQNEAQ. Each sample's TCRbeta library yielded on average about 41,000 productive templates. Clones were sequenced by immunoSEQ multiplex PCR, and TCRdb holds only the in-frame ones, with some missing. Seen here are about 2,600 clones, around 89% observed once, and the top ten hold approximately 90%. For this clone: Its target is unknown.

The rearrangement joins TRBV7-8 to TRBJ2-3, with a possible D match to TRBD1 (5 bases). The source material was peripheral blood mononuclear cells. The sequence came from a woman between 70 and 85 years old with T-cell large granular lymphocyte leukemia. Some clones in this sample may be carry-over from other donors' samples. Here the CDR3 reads CASSLRQGPDTQYF. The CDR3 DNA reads TGTGCCAGCAGCTTACGGCAGGGTCCCGATACGCAGTATTTT.